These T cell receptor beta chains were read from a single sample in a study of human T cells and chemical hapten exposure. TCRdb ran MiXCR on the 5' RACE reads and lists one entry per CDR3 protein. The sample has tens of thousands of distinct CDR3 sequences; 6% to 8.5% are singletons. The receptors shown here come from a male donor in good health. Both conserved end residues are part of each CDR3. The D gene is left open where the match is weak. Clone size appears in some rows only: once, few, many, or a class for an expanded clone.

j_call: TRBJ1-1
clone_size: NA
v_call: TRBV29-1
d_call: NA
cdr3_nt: TGCAGCGCCCAAGGGAGTTTGGCTGAAGCTTTCTTT
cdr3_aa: CSAQGSLAEAFF

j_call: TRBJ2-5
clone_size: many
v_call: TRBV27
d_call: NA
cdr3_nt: TGTGCCAGCAGCCCGAGGGTCAGGGAGACCCAGTACTTC
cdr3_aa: CASSPRVRETQYF

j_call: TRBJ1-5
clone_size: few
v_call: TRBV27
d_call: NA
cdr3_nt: TGTGCCAGTGAGTATAGGGAAAGGCCCCAGCATTTT
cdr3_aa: CASEYRERPQHF

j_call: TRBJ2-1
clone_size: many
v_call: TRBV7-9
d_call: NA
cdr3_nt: TGTGCCAGCAGCCCGTTGGCGGGAATGAACAATGAGCAGTTCTTC
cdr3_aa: CASSPLAGMNNEQFF

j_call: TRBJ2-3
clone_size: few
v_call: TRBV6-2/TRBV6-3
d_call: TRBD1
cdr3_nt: TGTGCCATCCCGGGATCGAGTCGGGACAGGGGACCGATATCTAGCACAGATACGCAGTATTTT
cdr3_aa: CAIPGSSRDRGPISSTDTQYF

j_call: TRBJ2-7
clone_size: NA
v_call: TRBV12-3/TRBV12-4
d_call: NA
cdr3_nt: TGTGCCAGCAGTCCACCACAGGGCCTCCCAGAGCACGAGCAGTACTTC
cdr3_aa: CASSPPQGLPEHEQYF

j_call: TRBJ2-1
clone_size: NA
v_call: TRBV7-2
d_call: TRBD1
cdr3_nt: TGTGCCAGCAGCACTCGGACAGGGATCTACAATGAGCAGTTCTTC
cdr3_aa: CASSTRTGIYNEQFF

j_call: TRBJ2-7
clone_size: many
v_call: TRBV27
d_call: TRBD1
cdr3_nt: TGTGCCAGTGCCCAGGGACAGCCTTACTCCTACGAGCAGTACTTC
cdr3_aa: CASAQGQPYSYEQYF

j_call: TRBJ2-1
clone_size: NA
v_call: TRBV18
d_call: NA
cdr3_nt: TGTGCCAGCTCACCGGACAGTTCCTACAATGAGCAGTTCTTC
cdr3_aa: CASSPDSSYNEQFF

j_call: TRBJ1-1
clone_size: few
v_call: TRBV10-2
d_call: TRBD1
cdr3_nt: TGCGCCAGCAGTGATTCCTTAAACAGGGGAAGGGACTTCTTT
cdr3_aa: CASSDSLNRGRDFF

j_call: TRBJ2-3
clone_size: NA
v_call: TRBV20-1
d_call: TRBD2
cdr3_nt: TGCAGTGCTAGAAGACTAGCGACTACGCAGTATTTT
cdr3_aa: CSARRLATTQYF

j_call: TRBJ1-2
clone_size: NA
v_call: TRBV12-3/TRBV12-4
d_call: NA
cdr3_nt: TGTGCCAGCAGTTTAGAGGCGCAGGCCCTGCACTATGGCTACACCTTC
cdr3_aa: CASSLEAQALHYGYTF

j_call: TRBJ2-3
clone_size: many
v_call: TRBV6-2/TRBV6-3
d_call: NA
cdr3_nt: TGTGCCAGCAGCAGGGACTCCACAGATACGCAGTATTTT
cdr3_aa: CASSRDSTDTQYF

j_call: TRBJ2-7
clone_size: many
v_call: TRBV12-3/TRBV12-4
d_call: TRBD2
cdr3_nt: TGTGCCAGCAGTTTCGGGGGGTTGTACGAGCAGTACTTC
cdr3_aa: CASSFGGLYEQYF

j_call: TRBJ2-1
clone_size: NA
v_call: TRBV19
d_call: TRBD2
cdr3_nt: TGTGCCAGTAGTATCGCGGGGGGGGCGGTAAGAGTGCTGTTCTTC
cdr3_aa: CASSIAGGAVRVLFF

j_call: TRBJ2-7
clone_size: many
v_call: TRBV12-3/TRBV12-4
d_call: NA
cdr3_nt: TGTGCCAGCCAAGCTCCGGGACTCGTTCATCACGAGCAGTACTTC
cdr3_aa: CASQAPGLVHHEQYF

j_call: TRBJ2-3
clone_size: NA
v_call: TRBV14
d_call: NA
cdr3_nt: TGTGCCAGCAGCCAAGTCTCGGATACGCAGTATTTT
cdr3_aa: CASSQVSDTQYF

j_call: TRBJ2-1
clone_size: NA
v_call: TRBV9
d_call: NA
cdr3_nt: TGTGCCAGCAGCGTAGAAGGGGACTCGTACAATGAGCAGTTCTTC
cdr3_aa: CASSVEGDSYNEQFF

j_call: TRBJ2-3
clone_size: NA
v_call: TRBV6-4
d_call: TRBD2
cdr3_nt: TGTGCCAGCAGTGTGTCAGCGGGGGGGCTGGATACGCAGTATTTT
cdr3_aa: CASSVSAGGLDTQYF

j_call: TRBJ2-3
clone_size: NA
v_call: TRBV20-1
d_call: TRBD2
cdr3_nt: TGCAGTGCTCACTACCCGACTAGCGGGAGGACAGATACGCAGTATTTT
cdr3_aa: CSAHYPTSGRTDTQYF

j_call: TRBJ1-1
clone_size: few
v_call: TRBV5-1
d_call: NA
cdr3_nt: TGCGCCAGCAGCTTGGCAGGGTTGGGGAACACTGAAGCTTTCTTT
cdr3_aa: CASSLAGLGNTEAFF

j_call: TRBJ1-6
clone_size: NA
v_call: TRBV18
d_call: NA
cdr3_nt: TGTGCCAGCTCGCGGGACATCGTTAATTCACCCCTCCACTTT
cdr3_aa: CASSRDIVNSPLHF

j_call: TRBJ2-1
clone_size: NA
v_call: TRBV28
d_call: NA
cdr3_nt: TGTGCCAGCAGTTTGGGGCAGCTAGCGAGGTACAATGAGCAGTTCTTC
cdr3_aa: CASSLGQLARYNEQFF

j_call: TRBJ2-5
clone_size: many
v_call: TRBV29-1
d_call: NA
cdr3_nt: TGCAGCGTTGAAGAGGGTCGTAAGACCCAGTACTTC
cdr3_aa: CSVEEGRKTQYF

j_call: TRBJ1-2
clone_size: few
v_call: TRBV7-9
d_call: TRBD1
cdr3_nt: TGTGCCAGCAGCCCACCCCCCTGGCAGGGGGGCAGCTATGGCTACACCTTC
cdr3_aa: CASSPPPWQGGSYGYTF

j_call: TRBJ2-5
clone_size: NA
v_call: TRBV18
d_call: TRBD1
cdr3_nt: TGTGCCAGCTCACCGGCGACAGGGTACCAAGAGACCCAGTACTTC
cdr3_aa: CASSPATGYQETQYF

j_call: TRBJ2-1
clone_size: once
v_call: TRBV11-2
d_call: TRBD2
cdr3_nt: TGTGCCAGCAGCTTAGTGGGACTAGTGGGAAATGAGCAGTTCTTC
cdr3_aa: CASSLVGLVGNEQFF

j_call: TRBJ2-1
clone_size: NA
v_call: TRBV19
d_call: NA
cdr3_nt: TGTGCCAGTAGTATATGGGCTAGCAGGAATTACAATGAGCAGTTCTTC
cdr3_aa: CASSIWASRNYNEQFF

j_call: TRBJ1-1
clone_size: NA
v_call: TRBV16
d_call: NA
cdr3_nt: TGTGCCAGCGAGAACACTGAAGCTTTCTTT
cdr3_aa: CASENTEAFF

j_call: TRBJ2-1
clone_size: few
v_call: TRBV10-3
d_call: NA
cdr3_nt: TGTGCCATCAGTGGGACTTACAATGAGCAGTTCTTC
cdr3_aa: CAISGTYNEQFF

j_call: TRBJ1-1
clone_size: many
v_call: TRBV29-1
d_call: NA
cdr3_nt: TGCAGCGTTGATCGTCAGGGAACGAACACTGAAGCTTTCTTT
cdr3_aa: CSVDRQGTNTEAFF

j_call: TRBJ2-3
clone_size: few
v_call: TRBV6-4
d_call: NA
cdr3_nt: TGTGCCAGCAGTGAGGGGGGGCCTACAGATACGCAGTATTTT
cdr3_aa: CASSEGGPTDTQYF

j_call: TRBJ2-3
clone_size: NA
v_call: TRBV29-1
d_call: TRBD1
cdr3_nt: TGCAGCGTTGAAAGACAGGGGGCGGGAGCAGATACGCAGTATTTT
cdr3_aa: CSVERQGAGADTQYF

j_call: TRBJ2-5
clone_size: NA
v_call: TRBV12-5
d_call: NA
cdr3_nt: TGTGCTAGTGGCCTCGACAAAAACAGGGCCTTTCAAGAGACCCAGTACTTC
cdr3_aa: CASGLDKNRAFQETQYF

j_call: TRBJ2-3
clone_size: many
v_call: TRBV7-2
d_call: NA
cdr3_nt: TGTGCCAGCAGCTTCCGGACTAACACAGATACGCAGTATTTT
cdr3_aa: CASSFRTNTDTQYF

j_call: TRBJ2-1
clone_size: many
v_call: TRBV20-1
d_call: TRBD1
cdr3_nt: TGCAGTGCTGGGGACAGGGGATTTCACGAGCAGTTCTTC
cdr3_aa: CSAGDRGFHEQFF

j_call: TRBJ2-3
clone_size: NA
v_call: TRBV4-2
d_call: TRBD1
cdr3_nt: TGTGCCAGCAGCCAAGGAGGACAGGGGGCGGATACGCAGTATTTT
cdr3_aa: CASSQGGQGADTQYF

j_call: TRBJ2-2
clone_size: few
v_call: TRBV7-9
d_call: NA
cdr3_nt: TGTACCAGCAGCCCCGTCTACCCGAACACCGGGGAGCTGTTTTTT
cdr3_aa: CTSSPVYPNTGELFF

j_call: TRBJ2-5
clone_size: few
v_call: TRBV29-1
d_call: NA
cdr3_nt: TGCAGCGTTGGCCCGGGAATTGGAGAGACCCAGTACTTC
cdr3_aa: CSVGPGIGETQYF

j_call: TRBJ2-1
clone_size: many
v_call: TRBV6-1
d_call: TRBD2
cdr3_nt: TGTGCCAGCAGTGAAGAGGGTGAGAGCGGGAGGTGGTACAATGAGCAGTTCTTC
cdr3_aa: CASSEEGESGRWYNEQFF

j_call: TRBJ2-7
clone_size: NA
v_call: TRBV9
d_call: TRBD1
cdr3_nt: TGTGCCAGCAGCGTAGAAGCGGGACAGGGGGGATACGAGCAGTACTTC
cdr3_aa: CASSVEAGQGGYEQYF

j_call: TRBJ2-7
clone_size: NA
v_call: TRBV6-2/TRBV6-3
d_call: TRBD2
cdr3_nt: TGTGCCAGCATCAAGAGCGGGAGTTCATCCTACGAGCAGTACTTC
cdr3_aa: CASIKSGSSSYEQYF

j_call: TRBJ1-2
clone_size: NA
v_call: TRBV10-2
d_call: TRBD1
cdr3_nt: TGCGCCAGCACATCAGGGGGTGCTGGCGACACCTTC
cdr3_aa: CASTSGGAGDTF

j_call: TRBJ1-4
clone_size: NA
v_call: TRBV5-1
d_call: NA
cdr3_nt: TGCGCCAGCAGCTTGGGGCAGGCGCCAACTAATGAAAAACTGTTTTTT
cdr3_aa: CASSLGQAPTNEKLFF

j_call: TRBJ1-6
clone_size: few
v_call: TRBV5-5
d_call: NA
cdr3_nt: TGTGCCAGCAGCTTGTCACCGGATTATAATTCACCCCTCCACTTT
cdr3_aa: CASSLSPDYNSPLHF

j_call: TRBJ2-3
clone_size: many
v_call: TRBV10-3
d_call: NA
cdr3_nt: TGTGCCATCAGTGAACGAGACCGACTTAGCACAGATACGCAGTATTTT
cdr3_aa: CAISERDRLSTDTQYF

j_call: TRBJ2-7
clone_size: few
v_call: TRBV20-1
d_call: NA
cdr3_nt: TGCAGTGGAACGGATACGTACGAGCAGTACTTC
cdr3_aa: CSGTDTYEQYF

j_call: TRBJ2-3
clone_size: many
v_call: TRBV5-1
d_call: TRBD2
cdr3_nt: TGCGCCAGCAGCTCCCGGACTAGCGGGCCCTACACAGATACGCAGTATTTT
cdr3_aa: CASSSRTSGPYTDTQYF

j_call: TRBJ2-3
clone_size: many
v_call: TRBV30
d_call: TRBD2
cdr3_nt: TGTGCCTGGACTAGGGAGGGCCAGCCAGATACGCAGTATTTT
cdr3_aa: CAWTREGQPDTQYF

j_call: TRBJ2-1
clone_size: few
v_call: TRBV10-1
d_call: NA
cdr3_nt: TGCGCCAGCAGTGACCCCTCGGGGGCGAGCTCCTACAATGAGCAGTTCTTC
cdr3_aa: CASSDPSGASSYNEQFF

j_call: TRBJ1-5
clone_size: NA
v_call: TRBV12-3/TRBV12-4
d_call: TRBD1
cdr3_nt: TGTGCCAGCAGACCTACAGGGGGCAGACAGCCCCAGCATTTT
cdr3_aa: CASRPTGGRQPQHF

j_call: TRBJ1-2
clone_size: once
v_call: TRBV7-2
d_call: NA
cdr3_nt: TGTGCCAGCAGCCTAGACAGGAAATATGGCTACACCTTC
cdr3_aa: CASSLDRKYGYTF